The 23 T cell receptor beta chains given below trace back to one sample, sequenced in a study of OX40 agonist ivuxolimab in advanced cancers. Sequencing was performed with immunoSEQ multiplex PCR; in TCRdb, only in-frame clones are kept and a portion is missing. The sample records roughly 39,000 clones, around 90% being singletons. Sequenced material: CD4+ or CD8+ T cells sorted from blood, taken in a trial of the OX40 agonist ivuxolimab. The receptors were gathered from an adult with an advanced solid tumor such as melanoma, head and neck, liver or kidney cancer.

V is TRBV5-4 and J is TRBJ2-2; no clear D gene. From germline, CDR1 is SGHNT and CDR2 YYREEE (reference sequence). Trimming pared 4 bases from V and 6 bases from J, leaving 13 bases between. CDR3 length equals 14 residues. CDR3 DNA sequence: TGTGCCAGCAGCACGTGGACCCAACCCGGGGAGCTGTTTTTT. It codes for CASSTWTQPGELFF.

The V gene is TRBV27, the J gene TRBJ2-7, with 14 bases that match TRBD2. The junction had 4 bases not matched to a gene; V was cut back by 6 bases and J by 6 bases. The germline V gene encodes CDR1 MNHEY and CDR2 SMNVEV (reference sequence). The CDR3 extends over 14 amino acids. The DNA for the CDR3 is TGTGCCAGCAGCCGACTAGCGGGAGGGGCCGAGCAGTACTTC. This codes for CASSRLAGGAEQYF.

The V and J genes are TRBV6-5 and TRBJ1-2; D perhaps matches TRBD1 (5 bases). V lost 8 bases to trimming and J lost 6 bases, with 16 bases between them. Germline V gene lookup returns CDR1 MNHEY and CDR2 SVGAGI. The CDR3 runs to 13 residues. This chain's CDR3 is CASGARGDDGYTF. In DNA, the CDR3 is TGTGCCAGCGGGGCAAGGGGTGATGATGGCTACACCTTC.

V is TRBV9 and J is TRBJ2-7; D perhaps matches TRBD2 (6 bases). Trimming stripped 0 bases from V and 2 bases from J, with 12 bases between. The CDR3 loop spans 15 amino acids. In germline, CDR1 is SGDLS, CDR2 YYNGEE. Here the CDR3 reads CASSVADGEAYEQYF. The CDR3 DNA reads TGTGCCAGCAGCGTAGCCGACGGGGAGGCCTACGAGCAGTACTTC.

This rearrangement joins TRBV6-5 to TRBJ1-3; unclear D gene. This CDR3 spans 14 amino acids. Germline CDR1 MNHEY, CDR2 SVGAGI. Trimming took 6 bases from V and 0 from J, leaving 9 bases between them. The CDR3 is CASSPSDSGNTIYF. For the CDR3, the DNA is TGTGCCAGCAGCCCTAGCGACTCTGGAAACACCATATATTTT.

V and J are TRBV9 and TRBJ2-7; D gene ambiguous. Deletions cut 0 bases from V and 0 bases from J, with 7 bases between. The germline gives CDR1 SGDLS, CDR2 YYNGEE. The CDR3 spans 14 residues. In DNA, the CDR3 is TGTGCCAGCAGCGTAGACACACTCTCCTACGAGCAGTACTTC. Protein: CASSVDTLSYEQYF.

This rearrangement joins TRBV7-2 to TRBJ2-7, with D hard to call. This CDR3 region has 12 residues. Trimming took 3 bases from V and 0 from J, leaving 3 bases between them. The germline gives CDR1 SGHTA, CDR2 FQGNSA. The CDR3 sequence is CASSLFSYEQYF. DNA for the CDR3: TGTGCCAGCAGCTTGTTCTCCTACGAGCAGTACTTC.

This clone was counted once. This sequence joins TRBV28 and TRBJ2-7; D gene unclear. The CDR3 is 12 residues long. In germline, CDR1 is MDHEN, CDR2 SYDVKM. The V end was cut by 5 bases, the J end by 7 bases, with 12 bases between. CDR3 bases: TGTGCCAGCAGTACTTTAACCGGGGAGCAGTACTTC. It yields the protein CASSTLTGEQYF.

CDR3 sequence reads: CASSRQGSTEAFF. CDR3 nucleotides: TGTGCCAGCTCACGACAGGGTTCCACTGAAGCTTTCTTT. The chain links TRBV18 to TRBJ1-1; TRBD1 matches 7 bases. CDR1 KGHSH and CDR2 LQKENI come from the germline V gene. V was pared by 4 bases and J by 4 bases, with 3 bases of the junction left unmatched. This CDR3 region has 13 residues.

This chain connects TRBV7-3 to TRBJ2-5; weak D call: TRBD2 (6 bases). The CDR3 is made up of 13 amino acids. The V gene's germline CDR1 is SGHTA and CDR2 FQGTGA. V was clipped by 5 bases and J by 4 bases, with 11 bases between them. DNA for the CDR3: TGTGCCAGCAGCAAGACTAGTCGAGAGACCCAGTACTTC. This encodes CASSKTSRETQYF.

The V gene is TRBV5-1, the J gene TRBJ2-3; 7 bases are a match to TRBD2. The V and J ends lost 4 bases and 0 bases, in that order; junction bases with no gene match: 11. CDR3 length: 17 residues. From germline, CDR1 is SGHRS and CDR2 YFSETQ. CDR3 sequence reads: CASSGSAGVASTDTQYF. The CDR3 coding sequence is TGCGCCAGCAGCGGGTCCGCGGGGGTGGCTAGCACAGATACGCAGTATTTT.

The chain carries TRBV28 and TRBJ1-1; D is ambiguous. Per the germline V gene, CDR1 is MDHEN and CDR2 is SYDVKM. This CDR3 is 18 amino acids long. Trimming pared 4 bases from V and 1 base from J, leaving 22 bases between. As DNA, the CDR3 is TGTGCCAGCAGTTCCAGAAGGACTTTCCTAAGTGAGAACACTGAAGCTTTCTTT. Amino acids: CASSSRRTFLSENTEAFF.

This clone occurred once. The chain recombines TRBV30 with TRBJ1-2, with D tentatively TRBD1 (6 bases). This CDR3 spans 11 amino acids. Germline CDR1 reads GTSNPN; CDR2 reads SVGIG (reference sequence). V lost 0 bases, J lost 11 bases, and 10 bases lay in between. The CDR3: CAWSVQGRYTF. The DNA of the CDR3 is TGTGCCTGGAGTGTACAGGGCAGATACACCTTC.

The table lists this clone with a few counts. The rearrangement joins TRBV6-1 to TRBJ2-7; D is possibly TRBD1 (5 bases). The CDR3 is made up of 14 amino acids. V gave up 10 bases and J gave up 4 bases, with 20 bases separating them. The germline V gene has CDR1 MNHNS and CDR2 SASEGT. CDR3 sequence (DNA): TGTGCCACCACAAGAATAGGGGTCGGGTACGAGCAGTACTTC. It encodes CATTRIGVGYEQYF.

CDR3 region: CASRLGEQFF. In DNA form, the CDR3 reads TGTGCCAGCCGTCTCGGTGAGCAGTTCTTC. The gene calls are TRBV6-1 and TRBJ2-1; D unresolved. Germline values: CDR1 MNHNS, CDR2 SASEGT. V dropped 8 bases and J dropped 9 bases, with 8 bases sitting between them. CDR3 length: 10 amino acids.

V usage is TRBV14 and J usage is TRBJ2-3; D gene ambiguous. CDR3 size: 13 residues. Germline values: CDR1 SGHDN, CDR2 FVKESK. The ends were cut back, 6 bases at V and 6 bases at J, with 13 bases in the middle. Here the CDR3 reads CASSRDLTDTQYF. The CDR3, as DNA: TGTGCCAGCAGTCGCGACTTAACGGATACGCAGTATTTT.

The V call is TRBV15, the J call TRBJ1-1; D uncertain. CDR3 length: 14 amino acids. Germline CDR1 and CDR2: LNHNV and YYDKDF (reference sequence). V was trimmed by 4 bases and J by 5 bases, leaving 14 bases between them. For the CDR3, the DNA is TGTGCCACCAGCAAAAGAAAAGGCGGGACTGAAGCTTTCTTT. Translated, it gives CATSKRKGGTEAFF.

The chain uses TRBV5-4 and TRBJ2-7; D ambiguous. CDR3 length: 13 residues. V was pared by 4 bases and J by 9 bases, with 17 bases between. In germline, CDR1 is SGHNT, CDR2 YYREEE (reference sequence). Written as DNA, the CDR3 is TGTGCCAGCAGCGCCAACCACGCATCGGCGCAGTACTTC. Translating gives CASSANHASAQYF.

V gene TRBV11-2 combines with J gene TRBJ1-1; tentative D call: TRBD1 (5 bases). Germline V gene data show CDR1 as SGHAT and CDR2 as FQNNGV. This CDR3 is 14 amino acids long. V lost 4 bases to trimming and J lost 11 bases, with 20 bases between them. The CDR3, as DNA: TGTGCCAGCAGCTCTATAAAGGGGAACCGGGGGGCTTTCTTT. Residues: CASSSIKGNRGAFF.

The V call is TRBV23-1, the J call TRBJ2-4; D unclear. TRBV23-1 is flagged as an ORF with uncertain function. This CDR3 comprises 16 residues. Trimming removed 2 bases from V and 0 bases from J, with 11 bases in between. Here the CDR3 DNA reads TGCGCCAGCAGTCAAAAGAGGCCTTTAGCCAAAAACATTCAGTACTTC. Translated: CASSQKRPLAKNIQYF.

The chain has TRBV7-9 and TRBJ1-1, with 7 bases lining up with TRBD1. With 5 bases clipped from V and 1 base from J, the junction kept 7 bases outside the gene matches. The germline gives CDR1 SEHNR, CDR2 FQNEAQ (reference sequence). The CDR3 consists of 15 residues. CDR3 in DNA: TGTGCCAGCAGCCACCGAAGACAGGGGAACACTGAAGCTTTCTTT. This gives the protein CASSHRRQGNTEAFF.

This clone appeared once. The chain carries TRBV11-2 and TRBJ1-2; D might be TRBD1 (5 bases). The V gene lost 0 bases and the J gene lost 8 bases, with 19 bases spanning the gap. The CDR3 spans 16 residues. Germline values: CDR1 SGHAT, CDR2 FQNNGV. The CDR3 DNA reads as TGTGCCAGCAGCTTAGATGGCGGGGCCCACAGCGGGGGCTACACCTTC. Its protein is CASSLDGGAHSGGYTF.

The chain recombines TRBV28 with TRBJ1-4; D is ambiguous. Germline assignment: CDR1 MDHEN and CDR2 SYDVKM. The CDR3 contains 11 residues. Trimming shortened V by 3 bases and J by 8 bases, and 4 bases separated the two germline ends. The CDR3 DNA follows: TGTGCCAGCAGTTTGTGGGAAAAACTGTTTTTT. It specifies CASSLWEKLFF.